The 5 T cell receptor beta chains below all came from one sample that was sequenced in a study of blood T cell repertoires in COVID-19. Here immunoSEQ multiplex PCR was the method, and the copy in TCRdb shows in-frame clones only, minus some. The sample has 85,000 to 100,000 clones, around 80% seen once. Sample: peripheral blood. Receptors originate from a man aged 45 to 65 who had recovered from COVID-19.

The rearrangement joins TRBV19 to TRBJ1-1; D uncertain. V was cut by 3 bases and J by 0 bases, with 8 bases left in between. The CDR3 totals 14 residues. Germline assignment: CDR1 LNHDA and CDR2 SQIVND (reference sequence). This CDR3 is CASSIPNMNTEAFF. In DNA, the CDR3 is TGTGCCAGTAGTATTCCCAACATGAACACTGAAGCTTTCTTT.

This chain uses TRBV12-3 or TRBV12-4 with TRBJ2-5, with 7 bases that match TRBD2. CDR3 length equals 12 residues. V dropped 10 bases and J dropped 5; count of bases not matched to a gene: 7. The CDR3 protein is CATNPGGETQYF. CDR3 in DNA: TGTGCCACCAATCCCGGGGGGGAGACCCAGTACTTC.

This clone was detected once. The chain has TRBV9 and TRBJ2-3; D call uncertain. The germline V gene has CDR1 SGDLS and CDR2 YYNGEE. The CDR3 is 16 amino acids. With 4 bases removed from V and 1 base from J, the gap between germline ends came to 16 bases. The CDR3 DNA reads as TGTGCCAGCAGCACACGACAAACCCGCCGCACAGATACGCAGTATTTT. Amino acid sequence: CASSTRQTRRTDTQYF.

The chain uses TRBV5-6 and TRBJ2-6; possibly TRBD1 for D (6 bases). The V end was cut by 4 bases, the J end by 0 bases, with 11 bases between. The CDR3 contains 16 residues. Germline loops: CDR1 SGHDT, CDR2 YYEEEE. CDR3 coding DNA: TGTGCCAGCAGCCCTGACAGGAGCTCTGGGGCCAACGTCCTGACTTTC. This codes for CASSPDRSSGANVLTF.

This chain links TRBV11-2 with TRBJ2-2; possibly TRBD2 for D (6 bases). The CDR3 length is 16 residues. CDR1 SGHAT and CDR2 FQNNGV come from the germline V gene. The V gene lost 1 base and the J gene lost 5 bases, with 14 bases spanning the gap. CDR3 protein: CASSLGLRELTGELFF. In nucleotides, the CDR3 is TGTGCCAGCAGCTTAGGGTTACGGGAGCTTACCGGGGAGCTGTTTTTT.